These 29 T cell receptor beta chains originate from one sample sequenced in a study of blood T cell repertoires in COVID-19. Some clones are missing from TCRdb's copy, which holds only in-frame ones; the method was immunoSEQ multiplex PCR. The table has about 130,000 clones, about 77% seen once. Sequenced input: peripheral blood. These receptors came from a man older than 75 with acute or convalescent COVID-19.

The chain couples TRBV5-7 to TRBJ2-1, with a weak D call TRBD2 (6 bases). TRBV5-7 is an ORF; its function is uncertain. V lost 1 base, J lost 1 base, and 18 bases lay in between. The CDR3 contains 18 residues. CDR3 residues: CASSLLEGSTESYNEQFF. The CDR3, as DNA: TGTGCCAGCAGCTTGTTGGAGGGTTCCACAGAATCCTACAATGAGCAGTTCTTC.

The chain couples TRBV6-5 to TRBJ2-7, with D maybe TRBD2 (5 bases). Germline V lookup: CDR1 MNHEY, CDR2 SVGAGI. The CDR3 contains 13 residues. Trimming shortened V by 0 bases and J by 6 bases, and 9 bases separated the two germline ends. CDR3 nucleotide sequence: TGTGCCAGCAGTTACTCGAGGGTAGGCGAGCAGTACTTC. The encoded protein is CASSYSRVGEQYF.

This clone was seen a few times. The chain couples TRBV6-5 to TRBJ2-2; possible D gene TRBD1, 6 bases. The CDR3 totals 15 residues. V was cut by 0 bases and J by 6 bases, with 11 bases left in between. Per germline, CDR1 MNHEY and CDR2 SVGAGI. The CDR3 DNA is TGTGCCAGCAGTTACTCGTTGGGGGCGCCCGGGGAGCTGTTTTTT. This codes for CASSYSLGAPGELFF.

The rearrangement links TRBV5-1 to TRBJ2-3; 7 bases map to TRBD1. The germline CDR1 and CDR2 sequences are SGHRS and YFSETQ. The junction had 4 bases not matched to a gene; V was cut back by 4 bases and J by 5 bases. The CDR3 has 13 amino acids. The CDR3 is CASSDRVRDTQYF. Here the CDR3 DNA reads TGCGCCAGCAGCGACAGGGTAAGAGATACGCAGTATTTT.

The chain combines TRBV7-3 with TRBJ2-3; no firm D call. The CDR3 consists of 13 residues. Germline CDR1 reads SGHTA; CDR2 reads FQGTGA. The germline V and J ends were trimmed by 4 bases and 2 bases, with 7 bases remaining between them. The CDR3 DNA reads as TGTGCCAGCAGCTCGCTATTCACAGATACGCAGTATTTT. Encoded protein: CASSSLFTDTQYF.

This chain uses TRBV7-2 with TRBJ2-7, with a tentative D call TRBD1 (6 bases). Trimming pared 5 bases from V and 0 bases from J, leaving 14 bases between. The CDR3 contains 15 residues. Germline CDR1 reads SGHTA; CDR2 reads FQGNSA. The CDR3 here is CASSVQGISSYEQYF. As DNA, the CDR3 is TGTGCCAGCAGCGTACAGGGAATCAGCTCCTACGAGCAGTACTTC.

CDR3 region: CASSPGILGSPQQYF. The CDR3 DNA reads TGTGCCAGCAGCCCAGGAATCCTTGGGTCCCCCCAGCAGTACTTC. The V call is TRBV3-1 (or the pseudogene TRBV3-2), the J call TRBJ2-7; D unclear. V was clipped by 4 bases and J by 8 bases, with 21 bases between them. Looked up from germline, CDR1 is LGHDT and CDR2 is YNNKEL (reference sequence). There are 15 residues in the CDR3.

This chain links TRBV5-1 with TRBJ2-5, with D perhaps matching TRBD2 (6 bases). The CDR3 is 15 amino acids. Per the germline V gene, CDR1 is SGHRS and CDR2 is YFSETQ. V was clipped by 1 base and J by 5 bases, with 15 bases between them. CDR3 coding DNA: TGCGCCAGCAGCTTGACTAGCCCCGTCCTTGAGACCCAGTACTTC. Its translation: CASSLTSPVLETQYF.

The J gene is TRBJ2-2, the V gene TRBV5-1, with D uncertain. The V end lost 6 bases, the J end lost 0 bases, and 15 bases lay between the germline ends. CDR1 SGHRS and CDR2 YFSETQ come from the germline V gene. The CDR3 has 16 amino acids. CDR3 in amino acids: CASTSAPLANTGELFF. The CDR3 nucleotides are TGCGCCAGCACCAGCGCCCCCCTAGCGAACACCGGGGAGCTGTTTTTT.

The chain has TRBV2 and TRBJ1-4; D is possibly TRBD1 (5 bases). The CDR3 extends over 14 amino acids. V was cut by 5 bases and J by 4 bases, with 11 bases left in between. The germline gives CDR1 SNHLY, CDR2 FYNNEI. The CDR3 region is CASSWGGGNEKLFF. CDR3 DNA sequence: TGTGCCAGCAGTTGGGGGGGAGGTAATGAAAAACTGTTTTTT.

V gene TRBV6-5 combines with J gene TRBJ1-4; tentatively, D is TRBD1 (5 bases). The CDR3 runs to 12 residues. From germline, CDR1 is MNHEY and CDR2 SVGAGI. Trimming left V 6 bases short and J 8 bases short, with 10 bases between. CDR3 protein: CASRRGSEKLFF. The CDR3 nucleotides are TGTGCCAGCAGGCGGGGCTCGGAAAAACTGTTTTTT.

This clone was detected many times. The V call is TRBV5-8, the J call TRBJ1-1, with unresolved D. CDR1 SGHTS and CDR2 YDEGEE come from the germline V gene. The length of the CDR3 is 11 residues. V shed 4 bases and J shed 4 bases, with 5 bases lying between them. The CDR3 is CASSIRTEAFF. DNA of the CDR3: TGTGCCAGCAGCATCCGCACTGAAGCTTTCTTT.

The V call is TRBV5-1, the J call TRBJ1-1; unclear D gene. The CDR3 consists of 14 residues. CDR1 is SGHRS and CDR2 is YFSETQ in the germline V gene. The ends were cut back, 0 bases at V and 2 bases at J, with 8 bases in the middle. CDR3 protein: CASSLDPVNTEAFF. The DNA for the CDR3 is TGCGCCAGCAGCTTGGACCCAGTAAACACTGAAGCTTTCTTT.

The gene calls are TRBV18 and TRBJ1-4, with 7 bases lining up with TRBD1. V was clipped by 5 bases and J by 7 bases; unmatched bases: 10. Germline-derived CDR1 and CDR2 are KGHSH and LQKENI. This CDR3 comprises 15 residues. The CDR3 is CASSVNRDSIEKLFF. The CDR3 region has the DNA TGTGCCAGCTCAGTAAACCGGGACAGTATTGAAAAACTGTTTTTT.

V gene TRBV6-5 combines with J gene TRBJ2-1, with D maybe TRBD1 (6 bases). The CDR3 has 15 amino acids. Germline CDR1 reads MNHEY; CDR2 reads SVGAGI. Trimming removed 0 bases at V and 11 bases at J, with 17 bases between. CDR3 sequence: CASSYSGGPGEKQFF. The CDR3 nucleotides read TGTGCCAGCAGTTACTCTGGGGGCCCGGGTGAGAAGCAGTTCTTC.

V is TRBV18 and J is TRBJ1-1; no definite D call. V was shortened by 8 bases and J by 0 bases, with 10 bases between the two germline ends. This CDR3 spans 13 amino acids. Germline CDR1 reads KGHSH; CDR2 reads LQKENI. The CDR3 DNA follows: TGTGCCAGCGCAACCAGTATGAACACTGAAGCTTTCTTT. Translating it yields CASATSMNTEAFF.

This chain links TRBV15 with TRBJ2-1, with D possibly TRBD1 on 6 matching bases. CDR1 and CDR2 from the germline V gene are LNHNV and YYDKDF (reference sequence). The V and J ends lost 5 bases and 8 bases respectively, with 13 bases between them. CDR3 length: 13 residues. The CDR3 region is CATSLRGQYEQFF. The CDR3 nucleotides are TGTGCCACCAGCCTGAGGGGACAATATGAGCAGTTCTTC.

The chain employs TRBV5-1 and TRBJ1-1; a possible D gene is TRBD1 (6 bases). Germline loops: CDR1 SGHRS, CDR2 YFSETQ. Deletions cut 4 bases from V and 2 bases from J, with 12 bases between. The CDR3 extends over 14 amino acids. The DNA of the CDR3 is TGCGCCAGCAGCCCGGACAGTTCAAACACTGAAGCTTTCTTT. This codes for CASSPDSSNTEAFF.

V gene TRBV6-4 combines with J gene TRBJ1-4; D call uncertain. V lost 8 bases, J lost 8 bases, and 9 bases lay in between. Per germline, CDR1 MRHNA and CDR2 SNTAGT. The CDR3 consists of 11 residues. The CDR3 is CASLQLEKLFF. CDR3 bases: TGTGCCAGCCTTCAACTGGAAAAACTGTTTTTT.

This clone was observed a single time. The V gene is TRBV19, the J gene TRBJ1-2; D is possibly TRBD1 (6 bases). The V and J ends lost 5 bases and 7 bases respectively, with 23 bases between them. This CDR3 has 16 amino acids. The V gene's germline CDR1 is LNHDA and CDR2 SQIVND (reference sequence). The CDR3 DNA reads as TGTGCCAGTAGTGAGAATGGTTACAGGGTTGGGCTTGGCTACACCTTC. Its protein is CASSENGYRVGLGYTF.

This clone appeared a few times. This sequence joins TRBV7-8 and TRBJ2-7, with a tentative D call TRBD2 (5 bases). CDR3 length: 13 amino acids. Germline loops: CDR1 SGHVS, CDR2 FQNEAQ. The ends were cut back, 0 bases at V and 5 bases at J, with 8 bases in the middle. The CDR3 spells CASSLARGNEQYF. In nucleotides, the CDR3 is TGTGCCAGCAGCTTAGCGCGAGGGAACGAGCAGTACTTC.

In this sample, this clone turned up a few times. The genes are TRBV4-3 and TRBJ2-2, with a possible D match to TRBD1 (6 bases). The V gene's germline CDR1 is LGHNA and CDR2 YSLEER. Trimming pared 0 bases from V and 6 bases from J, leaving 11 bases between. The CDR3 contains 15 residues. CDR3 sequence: CASSQDRGTPGELFF. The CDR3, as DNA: TGCGCCAGCAGCCAAGATAGGGGGACGCCCGGGGAGCTGTTTTTT.

The CDR3 region is CASTPSGGGTDTQYF. The DNA of the CDR3 is TGTGCCAGCACCCCTAGCGGGGGGGGCACAGATACGCAGTATTTT. This rearrangement joins TRBV18 to TRBJ2-3; 12 bases align to TRBD2. With 8 bases clipped from V and 1 base from J, the junction kept 4 bases outside the gene matches. The CDR3 runs 15 residues. Germline V CDR1 and CDR2: KGHSH, LQKENI.

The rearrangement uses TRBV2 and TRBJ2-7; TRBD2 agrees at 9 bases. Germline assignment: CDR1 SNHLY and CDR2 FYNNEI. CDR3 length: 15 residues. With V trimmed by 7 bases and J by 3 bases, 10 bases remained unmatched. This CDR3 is CASTHPSGALYEQYF. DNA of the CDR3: TGTGCCAGCACCCATCCTAGCGGGGCCCTCTACGAGCAGTACTTC.

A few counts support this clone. The CDR3 nucleotides are TGTGCCTGGAGCACTCTCACTGAAGCTTTCTTT. Encoded protein: CAWSTLTEAFF. The rearrangement uses TRBV30 and TRBJ1-1; D not certain. Germline CDR1 reads GTSNPN; CDR2 reads SVGIG (reference sequence). The V and J ends lost 3 bases and 4 bases respectively, with 6 bases between them. The CDR3 is made up of 11 amino acids.

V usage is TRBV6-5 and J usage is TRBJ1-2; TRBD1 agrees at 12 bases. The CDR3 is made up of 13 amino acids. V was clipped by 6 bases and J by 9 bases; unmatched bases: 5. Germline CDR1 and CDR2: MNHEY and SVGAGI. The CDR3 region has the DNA TGTGCCAGCAGCTTGGGACAGGGGGCCAGCTACACCTTC. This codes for CASSLGQGASYTF.

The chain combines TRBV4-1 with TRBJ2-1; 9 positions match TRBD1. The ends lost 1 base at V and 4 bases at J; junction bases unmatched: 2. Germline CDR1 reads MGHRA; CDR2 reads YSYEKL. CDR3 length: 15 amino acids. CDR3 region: CASSQGQGVYNEQFF. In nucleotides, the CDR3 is TGCGCCAGCAGCCAAGGACAGGGGGTATACAATGAGCAGTTCTTC.

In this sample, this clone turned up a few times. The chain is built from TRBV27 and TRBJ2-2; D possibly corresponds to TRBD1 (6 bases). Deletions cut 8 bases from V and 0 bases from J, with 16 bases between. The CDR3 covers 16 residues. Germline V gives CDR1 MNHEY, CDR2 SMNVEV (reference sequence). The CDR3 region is CASFRFRTANTGELFF. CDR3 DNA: TGTGCCAGCTTTCGCTTTCGGACAGCGAACACCGGGGAGCTGTTTTTT.

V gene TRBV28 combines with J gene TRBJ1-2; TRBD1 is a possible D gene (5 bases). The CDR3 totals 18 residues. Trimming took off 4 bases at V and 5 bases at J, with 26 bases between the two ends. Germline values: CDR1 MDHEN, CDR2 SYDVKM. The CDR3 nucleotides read TGTGCCAGCAGTTCCCTCGGGGGAGGGGCGCAACCGGTGTATGGCTACACCTTC. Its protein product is CASSSLGGGAQPVYGYTF.